This entry lists 27 T cell receptor beta chains sequenced from one sample in a study of T cells after yellow fever vaccination. TCRdb reprocessed the 5' RACE reads via MiXCR and lists one record per CDR3 protein. The table lists some 49,000 distinct CDR3 sequences, more than 6% of them singletons, with under 11% in the top ten. This specimen was PBMCs, either bulk or a sorted T-cell subset (CD4+, CD8+, memory, or dextramer-sorted; not recorded which), taken 45 days after the yellow fever booster vaccination. The receptors were sampled from a man aged 30 to 39 who received the YFV17D yellow fever vaccine.

This clonotype was detected a few times. The chain combines TRBV7-2 with TRBJ1-4, with 11 bases lining up with TRBD1. V dropped 4 bases and J dropped 11; count of bases not matched to a gene: 6. CDR3 length equals 14 residues. The germline CDR1 and CDR2 sequences are SGHTA and FQGNSA. CDR3 amino acids: CASSSRDRGGKLFF. The CDR3 coding sequence is TGTGCCAGCAGCTCCCGGGACAGGGGGGGGAAACTGTTTTTT.

This clonotype came up many times. Here the CDR3 reads CASGRGSYEQYF. In DNA, the CDR3 is TGTGCCAGCGGTCGCGGTTCCTACGAGCAGTACTTC. The chain links TRBV2 to TRBJ2-7; D is undetermined. V dropped 8 bases and J dropped 1 base, with 9 bases sitting between them. The CDR3 spans 12 residues. Germline CDR1 and CDR2: SNHLY and FYNNEI. The whole variable domain, remainder taken from reference TRBV2 and TRBJ2-7, is EPEVTQTPSHQVTQMGQEVILRCVPISNHLYFYWYRQILGQKVEFLVSFYNNEISEKSEIFDDQFSVERPDGSNFTLKIRSTKLEDSAMYFCASGRGSYEQYFGPGTRLTVT.

There are many counts of this clonotype. One end of the junction varies from germline; a read error may be responsible. J is TRBJ2-7 and V is TRBV5-5, with TRBD1 identical over 7 bases. The CDR3 is 17 amino acids. Germline loops: CDR1 SGHKS, CDR2 YYEKEE (reference sequence). CDR3 amino acids: CASTLTQTTGRSNEQYF. DNA for the CDR3: TGTGCCAGCACCTTGACCCAGACGACAGGGCGAAGTAACGAGCAGTACTTC.

This clonotype was counted ten times or more. This chain connects TRBV4-3 to TRBJ2-3; 8 nucleotides agree with TRBD2. With V trimmed by 5 bases and J by 2 bases, 6 bases remained unmatched. CDR1 and CDR2 from the germline V gene are LGHNA and YSLEER. The length of the CDR3 is 15 residues. The CDR3 loop reads CASSGSGGTTDTQYF. DNA for the CDR3: TGCGCCAGCAGCGGGAGCGGGGGCACCACAGATACGCAGTATTTT.

Many counts were recorded for this clonotype. DNA for the CDR3: TGCAGTGCTTCGCTTGACACTTTCCAAGAGACCCAGTACTTC. This translates into CSASLDTFQETQYF. The chain employs TRBV20-1 and TRBJ2-5, with D unclear. Germline V gene data show CDR1 as DFQATT and CDR2 as SNEGSKA (reference sequence). This CDR3 region has 14 residues. V was pared by 5 bases and J by 1 base, with 14 bases between.

In its sample, this clonotype was seen many times. The chain combines TRBV12-3 or TRBV12-4 with TRBJ2-3; perhaps D is TRBD1 or TRBD2 (5 bases each). Trimming left V 6 bases short and J 8 bases short, with 15 bases between. The CDR3 is 13 amino acids. CDR3 amino acids: CASRGLTRGTQYF. The CDR3 DNA reads TGTGCCAGCAGAGGGCTGACGAGGGGTACGCAGTATTTT.

This clonotype was observed a handful of times. V is TRBV5-1 and J is TRBJ2-1; TRBD2 agrees at 11 bases. Trimming cost V 1 base and J 9 bases; bases outside gene matches: 9. Germline assignment: CDR1 SGHRS and CDR2 YFSETQ. This CDR3 region has 16 residues. The CDR3 DNA follows: TGCGCCAGCAGCTTGCCCTTGGTAGCGGGAGGGGGTGAGCAGTTCTTC. Protein product: CASSLPLVAGGGEQFF.

The J gene is TRBJ1-1, the V gene TRBV30, with D possibly being TRBD1 (6 bases). Deletions cut 4 bases from V and 4 bases from J, with 19 bases between. This CDR3 region has 15 residues. Germline V gene data show CDR1 as GTSNPN and CDR2 as SVGIG (reference sequence). In DNA, the CDR3 is TGTGCCTGGACGCTCGGCGAACAGGGTGTCACTGAAGCTTTCTTT. Encoded protein: CAWTLGEQGVTEAFF.

This clonotype has a count of ten or more. This chain joins TRBV7-2 and TRBJ1-1; D gene uncertain. CDR1 is SGHTA, CDR2 FQGNSA, per germline. CDR3 size: 14 residues. Trimming left V 5 bases short and J 6 bases short, with 16 bases between. Here the CDR3 reads CASSPRGRSSEAFF. The CDR3 DNA reads TGTGCCAGCAGCCCCCGTGGCCGAAGCTCTGAAGCTTTCTTT.

This clonotype was seen many times. V gene TRBV20-1 combines with J gene TRBJ2-1; D is undetermined. There are 14 residues in the CDR3. CDR1 DFQATT and CDR2 SNEGSKA come from the germline V gene (reference sequence). V was cut by 3 bases and J by 8 bases, with 17 bases left in between. This CDR3 is CSASAGRPQDEQFF. In nucleotides, the CDR3 is TGCAGTGCTAGCGCTGGCAGGCCTCAGGATGAGCAGTTCTTC.

The V call is TRBV11-2, the J call TRBJ2-5, with 11 bases matching TRBD1. The V gene end was trimmed by 2 bases and the J gene end by 4 bases; junction bases not matched to a gene: 12. This CDR3 region has 18 residues. Germline V gene data show CDR1 as SGHAT and CDR2 as FQNNGV. The CDR3 region has the DNA TGTGCCAGCAGCTTAAATGCCGGACAGGGGGCTAATGGAGAGACCCAGTACTTC. This sequence encodes CASSLNAGQGANGETQYF.

The chain carries TRBV7-2 and TRBJ2-7; D is unresolved. Germline V gives CDR1 SGHTA, CDR2 FQGNSA. This CDR3 region has 15 residues. V was clipped by 2 bases and J by 6 bases, with 17 bases between them. Here the CDR3 reads CASSLISDASPEQYF. CDR3 in DNA: TGTGCCAGCAGCTTAATTAGTGACGCGTCCCCCGAGCAGTACTTC.

V and J are TRBV20-1 and TRBJ2-1, with TRBD2 identical over 9 bases. Germline CDR1 is DFQATT and CDR2 is SNEGSKA (reference sequence). The CDR3 totals 15 residues. The V segment lost 2 bases and the J segment 4 bases; nucleotides outside the gene matches: 6. The CDR3 DNA follows: TGCAGTGCTAGATCCTGGACTAGCGCTTACAATGAGCAGTTCTTC. Translation gives CSARSWTSAYNEQFF.

This clonotype occurred many times. The J gene is TRBJ2-6, the V gene TRBV10-3; D remains ambiguous. V was cut by 8 bases and J by 1 base, with 15 bases left in between. The CDR3 loop spans 16 amino acids. The V gene's germline CDR1 is ENHRY and CDR2 SYGVKD. CDR3 sequence (DNA): TGTGCCATCCCCGCGGACGTTAGGTCTGGGGCCAACGTCCTGACTTTC. Its translation is CAIPADVRSGANVLTF.

This clonotype was recorded a few times. The chain carries TRBV5-1 and TRBJ1-1; no firm D call. The germline V gene has CDR1 SGHRS and CDR2 YFSETQ. V shed 0 bases and J shed 0 bases, with 9 bases lying between them. The CDR3 runs to 15 residues. The CDR3 spells CASSLGRTLNTEAFF. The CDR3 DNA reads as TGCGCCAGCAGCTTGGGACGGACCTTGAACACTGAAGCTTTCTTT.

This clonotype was seen a few times. J is TRBJ2-3 and V is TRBV6-1; 9 bases match TRBD2. The V gene end was trimmed by 7 bases and the J gene end by 0 bases; junction bases not matched to a gene: 2. Germline lookup yields CDR1 MNHNS and CDR2 SASEGT. This CDR3 comprises 14 residues. The CDR3 nucleotides read TGTGCCAGCAAGCTAGCGGGAAGCACAGATACGCAGTATTTT. This translates into CASKLAGSTDTQYF.

This clonotype was counted between two and nine times. The gene calls are TRBV30 and TRBJ1-1, with D possibly being TRBD1 (6 bases). Germline V gene sequence: CDR1 GTSNPN, CDR2 SVGIG (reference sequence). This CDR3 is 17 amino acids long. Trimming left V 0 bases short and J 4 bases short, with 21 bases between. The CDR3 nucleotides are TGTGCCTGGAGTGTACGTTCTGGGGGGCTACGGAGCACTGAAGCTTTCTTT. Protein sequence: CAWSVRSGGLRSTEAFF.

This clonotype has at least ten counts. The gene calls are TRBV19 and TRBJ2-2; no firm D call. Germline CDR1 LNHDA, CDR2 SQIVND (reference sequence). The V gene lost 8 bases and the J gene lost 0 bases, with 13 bases spanning the gap. The CDR3 is made up of 15 amino acids. CDR3 DNA sequence: TGTGCCAGTTGGCACGGCCGAGCGAACACCGGGGAGCTGTTTTTT. Encoded protein: CASWHGRANTGELFF.

This clonotype has ten or more counts. The V gene is TRBV20-1, the J gene TRBJ1-5; D is ambiguous. The V end lost 3 bases, the J end lost 8 bases, and 20 bases lay between the germline ends. This CDR3 is built from 15 residues. The germline V gene encodes CDR1 DFQATT and CDR2 SNEGSKA (reference sequence). In DNA form, the CDR3 reads TGCAGTGCTAGTCGTCACGGAGGGTCGATAGAGCCCCAGCATTTT. Translating gives CSASRHGGSIEPQHF.

The chain joins TRBV7-6 to TRBJ2-1; 8 bases are shared with TRBD2. Trimming took 3 bases from V and 0 from J; bases not matched to a gene: 7. Germline CDR1 reads SGHVS; CDR2 reads FNYEAQ. The CDR3 consists of 17 residues. CDR3 amino acids: CASSLTIAGSSYNEQFF. CDR3 bases: TGTGCCAGCAGCTTGACGATAGCGGGAAGCTCCTACAATGAGCAGTTCTTC.

This clonotype occurred a few times. The chain combines TRBV11-2 with TRBJ1-6; D uncertain. V gave up 0 bases and J gave up 4 bases, with 7 bases separating them. The CDR3 has 15 residues. Germline lookup yields CDR1 SGHAT and CDR2 FQNNGV. The CDR3 protein is CASSLEVLYNSPLHF. CDR3 DNA sequence: TGTGCCAGCAGCTTAGAGGTCCTGTATAATTCACCCCTCCACTTT. The full variable domain, its missing parts supplied by reference TRBV11-2 and TRBJ1-6, is EAGVAQSPRYKIIEKRQSVAFWCNPISGHATLYWYQQILGQGPKLLIQFQNNGVVDDSQLPKDRFSAERLKGVDSTLKIQPAKLEDSAVYLCASSLEVLYNSPLHFGNGTRLTVT.

This clonotype was seen ten or more times. This chain links TRBV29-1 with TRBJ2-6; D ambiguous. CDR1 SQVTM and CDR2 ANQGSEA come from the germline V gene. This CDR3 is built from 16 residues. V was cut by 4 bases and J by 0 bases, with 13 bases left in between. CDR3 protein: CSVVGNTLSGANVLTF. The CDR3 DNA sequence: TGCAGCGTTGTCGGAAACACTCTCTCTGGGGCCAACGTCCTGACTTTC.

The gene calls are TRBV6-5 and TRBJ2-7; no reliable D call. Germline CDR1 MNHEY, CDR2 SVGAGI. The CDR3 runs to 14 residues. V lost 0 bases and J lost 7, with 13 bases in between. The CDR3 reads CASSYSGSLGEQYF. The CDR3 nucleotides read TGTGCCAGCAGTTACTCAGGCAGCCTCGGAGAGCAGTACTTC.

This clonotype appeared many times. The J gene is TRBJ2-2, the V gene TRBV27; possibly TRBD1 or TRBD2 for D (5 bases each). Germline CDR1 and CDR2: MNHEY and SMNVEV (reference sequence). CDR3 length: 16 amino acids. The V end was cut by 4 bases, the J end by 1 base, with 13 bases between. CDR3 loop: CASSSPGTGNTGELFF. For the CDR3, the DNA is TGTGCCAGCAGTTCACCCGGGACGGGGAACACCGGGGAGCTGTTTTTT.

The table lists this clonotype with a few counts. The chain is built from TRBV4-3 and TRBJ2-1, with TRBD2 as a possible D gene (6 bases). The CDR3 spans 13 residues. V was trimmed by 3 bases and J by 8 bases, leaving 11 bases between them. CDR1 is LGHNA, CDR2 YSLEER, per germline. The CDR3 loop reads CASSHPGEDEQFF. CDR3 in DNA: TGCGCCAGCAGCCACCCCGGGGAGGATGAGCAGTTCTTC.

This clonotype has ten or more counts. This rearrangement joins TRBV7-2 to TRBJ2-3; 7 bases fit TRBD2. The CDR3 is made up of 16 amino acids. Germline values: CDR1 SGHTA, CDR2 FQGNSA. V trimming: 5 bases; J trimming: 0 bases; junction bases outside the gene matches: 8. CDR3 loop: CASSTSGTSSTDTQYF. The CDR3 DNA reads as TGTGCCAGCAGCACAAGCGGGACCTCTAGCACAGATACGCAGTATTTT.

This clonotype showed up many times. The gene calls are TRBV3-1 and TRBJ2-2, with D possibly TRBD2 on 6 matching bases. Trimming removed 1 base from V and 5 bases from J, with 23 bases in between. This CDR3 contains 19 residues. Germline-derived CDR1 and CDR2 are LGHDT and YNNKEL (reference sequence). CDR3 DNA: TGTGCCAGCAGCCAAGGACCCCTAGCGATCCCGAGGGGAACCGGGGAGCTGTTTTTT. This encodes CASSQGPLAIPRGTGELFF.